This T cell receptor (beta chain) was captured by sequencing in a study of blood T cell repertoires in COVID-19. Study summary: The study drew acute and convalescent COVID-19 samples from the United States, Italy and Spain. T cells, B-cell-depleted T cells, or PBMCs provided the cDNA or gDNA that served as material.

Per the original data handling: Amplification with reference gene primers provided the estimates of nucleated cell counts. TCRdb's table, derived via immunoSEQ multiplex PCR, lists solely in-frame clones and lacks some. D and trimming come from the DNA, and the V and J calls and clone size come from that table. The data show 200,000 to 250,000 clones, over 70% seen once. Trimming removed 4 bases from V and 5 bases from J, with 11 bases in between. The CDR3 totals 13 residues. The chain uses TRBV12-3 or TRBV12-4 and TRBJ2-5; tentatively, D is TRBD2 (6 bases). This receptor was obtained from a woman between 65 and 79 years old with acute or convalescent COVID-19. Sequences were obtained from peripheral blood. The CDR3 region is CASSSPRGETQYF. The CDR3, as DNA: TGTGCCAGCAGTTCGCCCCGGGGGGAGACCCAGTACTTC.